Listed below are T cell receptor beta chains from one sample, sequenced in a study of blood T cells in healthy people across ages. In TCRdb, the 5' RACE reads were re-called with MiXCR into one record per CDR3 protein. Here the sample spans around 1,000,000 distinct CDR3 sequences, 30% to 40% being singletons. Material: blood. The receptor source for this set is a man aged 18 to 35 in good health. Both conserved end residues are trimmed from each CDR3.

j_call v_call cdr3_aa
TRBJ2-3 TRBV2 ASAGQLADTQY
TRBJ2-1 TRBV7-8 ASSLGYGRAVKSYNEQF
TRBJ2-7 TRBV29-1 SVEVSYEQY
TRBJ1-4 TRBV12-3/TRBV12-4 ASSFWGGALNEKLF
TRBJ2-2 TRBV4-2 ASSPRTSGASGGELF
TRBJ1-1 TRBV13 ASSRGTGGLGTEAF
TRBJ1-4 TRBV27 ASSPGDSFNEKLF
TRBJ2-7 TRBV30 AWSLEPSGDEQY
TRBJ1-2 TRBV20-1 SAVRSSPNYGYT
TRBJ1-2 TRBV27 ASSWGGSNYGYT
TRBJ1-2 TRBV5-5 ASSLLGVSSDYGYT
TRBJ1-1 TRBV5-6 ASMQGRAEAF
TRBJ2-2 TRBV27 ASSLRARGSGTGELF
TRBJ1-1 TRBV7-9 ASSPRSGNTEAF
TRBJ2-7 TRBV12-3/TRBV12-4 ASSPGTSGPWDEQY
TRBJ2-3 TRBV7-9 ASSPASDPDTQY
TRBJ2-7 TRBV18 ASSPLPSGGTYEQY
TRBJ1-1 TRBV10-3 AITRDITSNTEAF
TRBJ1-5 TRBV5-1 ASSYGTDSNQPQH
TRBJ1-5 TRBV20-1 SARSLTGGTNQPQH
TRBJ1-2 TRBV6-2/TRBV6-3 ASRTGTPNYGYT
TRBJ2-1 TRBV27 ASSLGRGAGEQF
TRBJ2-5 TRBV14 ASSLRTEVLETQY
TRBJ2-2 TRBV5-1 ASSSNRLNTGELF
TRBJ2-1 TRBV20-1 SAFGSLYNEQF
TRBJ1-2 TRBV27 ASSLSGQGAGGYT
TRBJ2-1 TRBV13 ASSPRDGTGDGQF
TRBJ2-3 TRBV20-1 SARPGQPLEDTQY
TRBJ1-5 TRBV6-5 ASRKREGQPQH
TRBJ2-1 TRBV12-3/TRBV12-4 ASGVGDKMEETQF
TRBJ2-7 TRBV7-9 ASSWGTGGTYEQY
TRBJ1-1 TRBV4-3 ASSRPNREGTEAF
TRBJ2-2 TRBV7-2 ASSLVSMSGELF
TRBJ2-3 TRBV7-3 ASGFYSVPSGDTQY
TRBJ2-3 TRBV7-2 ASSLHPDTITTTDTQY
TRBJ1-5 TRBV25-1 ASSLADSGGQPQH
TRBJ1-5 TRBV10-3 AISEYEGNQPQH
TRBJ2-5 TRBV4-1 ASSQGREQETQY
TRBJ2-7 TRBV14 ASSPTLGQGYEQY
TRBJ1-4 TRBV10-3 AISLGQGDGEKLF
TRBJ2-1 TRBV20-1 SAPGGADYNEQF
TRBJ2-5 TRBV20-1 SASPEYPRQETQY
TRBJ2-1 TRBV4-3 AGSQHHGDNEQF
TRBJ2-3 TRBV11-3 ASSLDRGPAQDTQY
TRBJ1-1 TRBV9 ASSPPTGDAF
TRBJ2-3 TRBV7-2 ASSSELSGGSDTQY
TRBJ2-4 TRBV11-2 ASSLGPGAKNIQY
TRBJ2-1 TRBV13 ASTQDNNEQF
TRBJ1-1 TRBV2 ASSEGGGIEAF
TRBJ2-7 TRBV4-2 ASSQDPGQGPYEQY
TRBJ2-5 TRBV9 ASSVGDTQETQY
TRBJ2-6 TRBV6-4 ASSTGHFSSGANVLT
TRBJ2-5 TRBV20-1 SARITRSSLETQY
TRBJ2-3 TRBV6-5 ASTSTGGTDTQY